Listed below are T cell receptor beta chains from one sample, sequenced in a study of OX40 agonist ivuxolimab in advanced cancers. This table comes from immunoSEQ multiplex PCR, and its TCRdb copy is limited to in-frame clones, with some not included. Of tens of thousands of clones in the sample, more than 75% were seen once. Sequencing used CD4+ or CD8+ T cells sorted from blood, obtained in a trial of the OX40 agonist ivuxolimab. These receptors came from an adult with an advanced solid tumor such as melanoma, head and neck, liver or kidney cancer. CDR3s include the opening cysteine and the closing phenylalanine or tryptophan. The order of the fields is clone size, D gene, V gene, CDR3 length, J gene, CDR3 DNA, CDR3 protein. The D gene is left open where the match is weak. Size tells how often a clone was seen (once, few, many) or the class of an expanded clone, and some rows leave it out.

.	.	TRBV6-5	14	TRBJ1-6	TGTGCCAGCAGTACGGGACTCAACTATTCACCCCTCCACTTT	CASSTGLNYSPLHF
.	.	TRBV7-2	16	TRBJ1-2	TGTGCCAGCAGCCTCGGTGGGGCCAACAAAATCTATGGCTACACCTTC	CASSLGGANKIYGYTF
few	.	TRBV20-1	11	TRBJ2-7	TGCAGTGCCCTTGCCAGCTACGAGCAGTACTTC	CSALASYEQYF
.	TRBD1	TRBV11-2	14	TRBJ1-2	TGTGCCAGCAGCTCGTGGACAGGAGCACCCGGCTACACCTTC	CASSSWTGAPGYTF
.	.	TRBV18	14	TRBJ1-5	TGTGCCAGCTCACTTACCGGGAGAAATCAGCCCCAGCATTTT	CASSLTGRNQPQHF
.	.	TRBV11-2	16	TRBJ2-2	TGTGCCAGCACCTTAGGACTTGCTAGAAACACCGGGGAGCTGTTTTTT	CASTLGLARNTGELFF
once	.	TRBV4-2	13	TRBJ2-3	TGTGCCAGCAGCCAAGATCGATCTGATACGCAGTATTTT	CASSQDRSDTQYF
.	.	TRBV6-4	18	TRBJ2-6	TGTGCCAGCAGTGACTCGGGGCGGGGAGGCTCTGGGGCCAACGTCCTGACTTTC	CASSDSGRGGSGANVLTF
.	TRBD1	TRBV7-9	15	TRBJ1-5	TGTGCCAGCAGCTCGGGACAGGGAAACAATCAGCCCCAGCATTTT	CASSSGQGNNQPQHF
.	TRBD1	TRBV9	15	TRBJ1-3	TGTGCCAGCAGCTTGGACAGGGGGGAGAGAAACACCATATATTTT	CASSLDRGERNTIYF
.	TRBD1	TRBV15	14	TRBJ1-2	TGTGCCACCAGCAGCGGGCAGGGGGAAAAAAGCTACACCTTC	CATSSGQGEKSYTF
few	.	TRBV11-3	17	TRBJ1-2	TGTGCCAGCATCTCTTCTTCGGGCAGGGATGGTGACTATGGCTACACCTTC	CASISSSGRDGDYGYTF
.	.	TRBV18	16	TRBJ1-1	TGTGCCAGCTCCCCCTCCGAGGGGATTTTGGACTGGGAAGCTTTCTTT	CASSPSEGILDWEAFF
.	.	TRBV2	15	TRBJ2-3	TGTGCCAGCAGTCTCAGGGGGGGAGTCATGGATACGCAGTATTTT	CASSLRGGVMDTQYF
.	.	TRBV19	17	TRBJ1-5	TGTGCCAGTAGTATCTATTCAGGAGCAGATAGCAATCAGCCCCAGCATTTT	CASSIYSGADSNQPQHF
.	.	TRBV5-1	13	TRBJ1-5	TGCGCCAGCAGGGGGGGGGCGTATCAGCCCCAGCATTTT	CASRGGAYQPQHF
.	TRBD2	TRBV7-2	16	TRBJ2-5	TGTGCCAGCAGCTTAGTAGCGGGGGCCCTCCAAGAGACCCAGTACTTC	CASSLVAGALQETQYF
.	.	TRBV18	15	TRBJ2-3	TGTGCCAGCTCACCACCGCTTCAAGGATCAGATACGCAGTATTTT	CASSPPLQGSDTQYF
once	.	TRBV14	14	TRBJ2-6	TGTGCCAGCAGCCCTTCATCTGGGGCCAACGTCCTGACTTTC	CASSPSSGANVLTF
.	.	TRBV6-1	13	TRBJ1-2	TGTGCCACCCCTGTGGAGGCGAGCTATGGCTACACCTTC	CATPVEASYGYTF
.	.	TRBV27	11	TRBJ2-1	TGTGCCAGCAGTTTAAGGAATGAGCAGTTCTTC	CASSLRNEQFF
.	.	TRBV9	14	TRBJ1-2	TGTGCCAGCAGCTCCCCTGGACCGCACTATGGCTACACCTTC	CASSSPGPHYGYTF
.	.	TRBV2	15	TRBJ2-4	TGTGCCAGCAGTGTCAGACTGATAGCCAAAAACATTCAGTACTTC	CASSVRLIAKNIQYF
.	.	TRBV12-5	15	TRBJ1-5	TGTGCTAGTGGTCGCGGTGATAATAGCAATCAGCCCCAGCATTTT	CASGRGDNSNQPQHF
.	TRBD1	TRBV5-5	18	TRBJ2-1	TGTGCCAGCAGTCAGCTTACAAAGGGGGGACAGGGCTACAATGAGCAGTTCTTC	CASSQLTKGGQGYNEQFF
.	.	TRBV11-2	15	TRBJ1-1	TGTGCCAGCAGCTCCCTCAGGAGGCGCGGCACTGAAGCTTTCTTT	CASSSLRRRGTEAFF
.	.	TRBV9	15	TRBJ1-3	TGTGCCAGCAGCGTAGCTAGCCAGGCTGGAAACACCATATATTTT	CASSVASQAGNTIYF
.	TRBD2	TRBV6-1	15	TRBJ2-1	TGTGCCAGCAGAGAAAGCGGGGGGGCTTACAATGAGCAGTTCTTC	CASRESGGAYNEQFF
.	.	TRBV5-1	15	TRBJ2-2	TGCGCCAGCAGCTGGGGGCGGATGAACACCGGGGAGCTGTTTTTT	CASSWGRMNTGELFF
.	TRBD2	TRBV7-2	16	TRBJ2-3	TGTGCCAGCAGCCCCCCCGAAGCGGGGGGGAGCAATACGCAGTATTTT	CASSPPEAGGSNTQYF
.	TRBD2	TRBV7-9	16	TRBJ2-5	TGTGCCAGCAGCTTCTCCTCACTAGCGGGGGTCGAGACCCAGTACTTC	CASSFSSLAGVETQYF
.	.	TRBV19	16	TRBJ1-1	TGTGCCAGTAGTTTCACGGCACATCGGGGGAACACTGAAGCTTTCTTT	CASSFTAHRGNTEAFF
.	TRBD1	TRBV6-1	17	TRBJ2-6	TGTGCCAGCAGTGCAGGGACAGGGGGCTTTGGGGCCAACGTCCTGACTTTC	CASSAGTGGFGANVLTF
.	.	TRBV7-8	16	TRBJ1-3	TGTGCCAGCAGCTCCCGAGGGGGGGACTCTGGAAACACCATATATTTT	CASSSRGGDSGNTIYF
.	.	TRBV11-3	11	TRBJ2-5	TGTGCCAGCAGCTTGGGAGAGACCCAGTACTTC	CASSLGETQYF
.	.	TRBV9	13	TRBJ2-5	TGTGCCAGCAGCGTAGCTACGGGGGAGACCCAGTACTTC	CASSVATGETQYF
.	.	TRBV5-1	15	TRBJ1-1	TGCGCCAGCAGCTTGGAGCGGATCCCGAACACTGAAGCTTTCTTT	CASSLERIPNTEAFF
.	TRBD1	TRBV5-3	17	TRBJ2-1	TGTGCCAGAAGCCCCTTGAGAGGGGGCCGTTTCTACAATGAGCAGTTCTTC	CARSPLRGGRFYNEQFF
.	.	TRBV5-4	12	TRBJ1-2	TGTGCCAGCAGCTTGGGAGGGTTGGGCTACACCTTC	CASSLGGLGYTF
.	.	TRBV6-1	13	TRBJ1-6	TGTGCCACCTATAGGGAGGTTGGGTCACCCCTCCACTTT	CATYREVGSPLHF
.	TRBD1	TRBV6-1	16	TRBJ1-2	TGTGCCAGCAGTGAAGGACAGGGGGTAGCTAACTATGGCTACACCTTC	CASSEGQGVANYGYTF
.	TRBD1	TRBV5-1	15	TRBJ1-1	TGCGCCAGCAGCTTGGATGGGACAGGGGCCACTGAAGCTTTCTTT	CASSLDGTGATEAFF
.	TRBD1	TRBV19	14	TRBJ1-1	TGTGCCAGTAGTCGCAGGGGGCGGAACACTGAAGCTTTCTTT	CASSRRGRNTEAFF
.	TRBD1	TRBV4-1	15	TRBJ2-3	TGCGCCAGCAGCCAAGGGACAGGGGGCACAGATACGCAGTATTTT	CASSQGTGGTDTQYF
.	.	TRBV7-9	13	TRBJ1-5	TGTGCCAGCAGCTTAGATTCCAATCAGCCCCAGCATTTT	CASSLDSNQPQHF
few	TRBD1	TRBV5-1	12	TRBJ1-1	TGCGCCAGCAGCCGACAGGGTACTGAAGCTTTCTTT	CASSRQGTEAFF
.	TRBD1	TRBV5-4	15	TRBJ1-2	TGTGCCAGCAGCGATCGGGACAGGGGAAACTATGGCTACACCTTC	CASSDRDRGNYGYTF
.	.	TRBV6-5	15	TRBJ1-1	TGTGCCAGCAACGACGAAACCCCCGCCTCAACTAAGGCTTTCTTT	CASNDETPASTKAFF
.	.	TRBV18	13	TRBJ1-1	TGTGCCAGCTCACCCGGGACACACACTGAAGCTTTCTTT	CASSPGTHTEAFF
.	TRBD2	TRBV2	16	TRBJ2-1	TGTGCCAGCACCGGCCTCGACGGGACTAGCGGGGGGTCTTTGATCTTC	CASTGLDGTSGGSLIF
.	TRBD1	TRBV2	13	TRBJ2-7	TGTGCCAGCAGTTGGACAGGCTCCTACGAGCAGTACTTC	CASSWTGSYEQYF
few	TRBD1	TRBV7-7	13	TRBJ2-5	TGTGCCAGCAGCCGCGACAGGGCGGAGACCCAGTACTTC	CASSRDRAETQYF
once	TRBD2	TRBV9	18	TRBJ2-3	TGTGCCAGCAGCGTAGAGGTTAGCGGGGTAACTAGCACAGATACGCAGTATTTT	CASSVEVSGVTSTDTQYF
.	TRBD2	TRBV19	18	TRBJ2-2	TGTGCCAGTAGTATCCGGCTAGCGGGGGCGACGAACACCGGGGAGCTGTTTTTT	CASSIRLAGATNTGELFF
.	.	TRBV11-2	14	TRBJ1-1	TGTGCCAGCAGCCCCTGGGGAGGGGGCACTGAAGCTTTCTTT	CASSPWGGGTEAFF
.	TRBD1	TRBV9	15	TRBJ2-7	TGTGCCAGCAGCGAGTCGGGGACAGGGTTGTACGAGCAGTACTTC	CASSESGTGLYEQYF
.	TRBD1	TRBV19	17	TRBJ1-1	TGTGCCAGTCGGATTAGGGGGACAGGGGGCAGGAACACTGAAGCTTTCTTT	CASRIRGTGGRNTEAFF
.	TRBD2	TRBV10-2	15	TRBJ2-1	TGCGCCAGCAGTGTGATAGCGGGGACATACAATGAGCAGTTCTTC	CASSVIAGTYNEQFF
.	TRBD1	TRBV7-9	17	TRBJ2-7	TGTGCCAGCAGCCCGGGGGGCGGGGACAGGGGCTACTACGAGCAGTACTTC	CASSPGGGDRGYYEQYF